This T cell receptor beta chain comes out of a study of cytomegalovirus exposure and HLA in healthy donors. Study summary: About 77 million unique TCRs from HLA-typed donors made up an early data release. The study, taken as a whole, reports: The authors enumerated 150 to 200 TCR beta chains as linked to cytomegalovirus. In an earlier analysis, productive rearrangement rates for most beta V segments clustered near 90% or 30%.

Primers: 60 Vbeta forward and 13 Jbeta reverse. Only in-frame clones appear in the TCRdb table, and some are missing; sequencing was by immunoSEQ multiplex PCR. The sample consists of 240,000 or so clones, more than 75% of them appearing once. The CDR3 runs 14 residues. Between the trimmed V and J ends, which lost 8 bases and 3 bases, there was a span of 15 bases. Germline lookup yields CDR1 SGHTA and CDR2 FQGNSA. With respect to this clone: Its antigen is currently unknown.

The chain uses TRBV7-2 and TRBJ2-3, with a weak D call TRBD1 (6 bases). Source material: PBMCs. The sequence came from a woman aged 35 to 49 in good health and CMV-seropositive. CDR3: CASFWGTRTDTQYF. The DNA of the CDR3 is TGTGCCAGCTTCTGGGGGACAAGGACAGATACGCAGTATTTT. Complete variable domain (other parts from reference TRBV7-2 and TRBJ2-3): GAGVSQSPSNKVTEKGKDVELRCDPISGHTALYWYRQSLGQGLEFLIYFQGNSAPDKSGLPSDRFSAERTGGSVSTLTIQRTQQEDSAVYLCASFWGTRTDTQYFGPGTRLTVL.